This T cell receptor beta chain was found in a study of blood T cells in healthy people across ages. For the second PCR, which ran for 7 to 11 cycles, a sample-barcoded 5' primer and a J-beta primer mix were used. TCRdb redid the calling of the 5' RACE reads with MiXCR, one entry per CDR3 protein. The profile shows 800,000 to 950,000 distinct CDR3 sequences, about 48% of them singletons. The study drew donors from healthy Caucasian individuals in Russia aged 6 to 90. Trimming removed 0 bases from V and 7 bases from J; junction bases left unmatched: 11. The CDR3 contains 16 residues. Germline V lookup: CDR1 LNHNV, CDR2 YYDKDF (reference sequence).

V usage is TRBV15 and J usage is TRBJ2-5; 7 bases line up with TRBD1. What was sequenced was blood. This receptor was identified in a man aged 30 to 45 in good health. CDR3 sequence (DNA): TGTGCCACCAGCAGAGATCTCGACAGGGTATATGTGACCCAGTACTTC. This sequence encodes CATSRDLDRVYVTQYF. Variable domain in full (rest from reference TRBV15 and TRBJ2-5): DAMVIQNPRYQVTQFGKPVTLSCSQTLNHNVMYWYQQKSSQAPKLLFHYYDKDFNNEADTPDNFQSRRPNTSFCFLDIRSPGLGDTAMYLCATSRDLDRVYVTQYFGPGTRLLVL.